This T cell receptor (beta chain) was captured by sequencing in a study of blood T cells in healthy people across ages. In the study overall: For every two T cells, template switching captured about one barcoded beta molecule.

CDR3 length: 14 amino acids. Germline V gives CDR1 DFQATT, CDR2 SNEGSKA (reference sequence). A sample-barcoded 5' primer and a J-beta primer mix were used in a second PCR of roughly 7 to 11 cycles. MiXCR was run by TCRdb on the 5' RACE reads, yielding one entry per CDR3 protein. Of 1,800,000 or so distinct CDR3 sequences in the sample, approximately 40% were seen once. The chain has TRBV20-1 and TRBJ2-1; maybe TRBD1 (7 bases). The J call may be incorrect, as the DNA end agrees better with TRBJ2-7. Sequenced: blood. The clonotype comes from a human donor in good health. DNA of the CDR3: TGCAGTGCGGTAGCGGCAGGGGGACTTTACGAGCAGTACTTC. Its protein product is CSAVAAGGLYEQYF.